These 10 T cell receptor beta chains were sequenced from one sample in a study of blood T cells in healthy people across ages. Next came a second PCR, run for about 7 to 12 cycles, which used a sample-barcoded 5' primer along with a J-beta primer mix. TCRdb ran MiXCR on the 5' RACE reads and lists one entry per CDR3 protein. The repertoire holds approximately 900,000 distinct CDR3 sequences, with 25% to 30% as singletons. Separately, the same data were catalogued under a study of T cells of mothers and their children.

Sequencing was done on a sample of blood. The receptors were sampled from a middle-aged woman in good health.

This clonotype was observed a handful of times. The J gene is TRBJ1-6, the V gene TRBV15; D gene unclear. Trimming took off 4 bases at V and 9 bases at J, with 13 bases between the two ends. CDR1 is LNHNV and CDR2 is YYDKDF in the germline V gene (reference sequence). The CDR3 runs to 14 residues. In DNA form, the CDR3 reads TGTGCCACCAGCACGGGGATCGAGAGTTCACCCCTCCACTTT. Translation: CATSTGIESSPLHF.

By share, this clonotype counts as medium-sized. The J gene is TRBJ2-7, the V gene TRBV12-3 or TRBV12-4; 10 bases align to TRBD1. There are 14 residues in the CDR3. The ends lost 5 bases at V and 5 bases at J; junction bases unmatched: 6. The CDR3 sequence is CASSVTGGLDEQYF. The CDR3 coding sequence is TGTGCCAGCAGTGTGACAGGGGGCTTGGACGAGCAGTACTTC.

This clonotype occurred many times. The chain joins TRBV12-5 to TRBJ1-2; D is possibly TRBD1 (5 bases). The CDR3 extends over 14 amino acids. V was cut by 1 base and J by 6 bases, with 12 bases left in between. The germline gives CDR1 LGHNT, CDR2 FRNRAP. CDR3 region: CASGLEQGRDGYTF. Written as DNA, the CDR3 is TGTGCTAGTGGTTTGGAGCAGGGCCGGGATGGCTACACCTTC.

The chain links TRBV5-1 to TRBJ2-3; a possible D gene is TRBD1 (5 bases). Germline V gene data show CDR1 as SGHRS and CDR2 as YFSETQ. The CDR3 covers 15 residues. V lost 4 bases and J 4 bases, leaving 16 bases between the germline ends. The CDR3 DNA reads TGCGCCAGCAGCCCCGGCCCCATAGGGGCAGATACGCAGTATTTT. Residues: CASSPGPIGADTQYF.

DNA of the CDR3: TGTGCCAGCAGCTTAGTGGTCGGGGCAGGGTCGAAATCACCCCTCCACTTT. Residues: CASSLVVGAGSKSPLHF. The chain carries TRBV11-2 and TRBJ1-6, with D possibly matching TRBD1 (5 bases). Germline V lookup: CDR1 SGHAT, CDR2 FQNNGV. With 1 base removed from V and 10 bases from J, the gap between germline ends came to 20 bases. This CDR3 has 17 residues.

This clonotype has just a few counts. The chain uses TRBV7-6 and TRBJ2-2; no firm D call. Trimming stripped 5 bases from V and 0 bases from J, with 13 bases between. The CDR3 loop spans 16 amino acids. Looked up from germline, CDR1 is SGHVS and CDR2 is FNYEAQ. CDR3 protein: CASSIQTSPNTGELFF. CDR3 DNA sequence: TGTGCCAGCAGCATTCAGACAAGCCCGAACACCGGGGAGCTGTTTTTT.

A few counts support this clonotype. V and J are TRBV12-3 or TRBV12-4 and TRBJ1-5, with TRBD1 matching over 8 bases. This CDR3 has 14 residues. With V trimmed by 7 bases and J by 5 bases, 7 bases remained unmatched. CDR3 sequence: CASTDLQGDQPQHF. CDR3 coding DNA: TGTGCCAGCACCGACCTACAGGGGGATCAGCCCCAGCATTTT.

This chain uses TRBV14 with TRBJ1-2, with 9 bases lining up with TRBD1. The CDR3 has 14 residues. CDR1 SGHDN and CDR2 FVKESK come from the germline V gene. Unmatched junction bases numbered 6, after V lost 3 bases and J lost 7 bases. CDR3 amino acids: CASSQAGQGAGYTF. CDR3 sequence (DNA): TGTGCCAGCAGCCAGGCGGGACAGGGCGCTGGCTACACCTTC.

The table lists this clonotype with many counts. The chain couples TRBV6-1 to TRBJ2-3; 10 bases align to TRBD1. Trimming cost V 2 bases and J 3 bases; bases outside gene matches: 2. The CDR3 is made up of 15 amino acids. Germline V gives CDR1 MNHNS, CDR2 SASEGT. CDR3 nucleotide sequence: TGTGCCAGCAGTGAATGGGGACAGGGGACAGATACGCAGTATTTT. Its translation: CASSEWGQGTDTQYF.

This clonotype was seen more than once but under ten times. This chain links TRBV2 with TRBJ2-5; 7 bases are shared with TRBD1. The V gene end was trimmed by 6 bases and the J gene end by 0 bases; junction bases not matched to a gene: 4. Germline CDR1 SNHLY, CDR2 FYNNEI. CDR3 length equals 14 residues. The chain's CDR3 is CASRTGAYQETQYF. As DNA, the CDR3 is TGTGCCAGCAGAACAGGGGCATACCAAGAGACCCAGTACTTC.